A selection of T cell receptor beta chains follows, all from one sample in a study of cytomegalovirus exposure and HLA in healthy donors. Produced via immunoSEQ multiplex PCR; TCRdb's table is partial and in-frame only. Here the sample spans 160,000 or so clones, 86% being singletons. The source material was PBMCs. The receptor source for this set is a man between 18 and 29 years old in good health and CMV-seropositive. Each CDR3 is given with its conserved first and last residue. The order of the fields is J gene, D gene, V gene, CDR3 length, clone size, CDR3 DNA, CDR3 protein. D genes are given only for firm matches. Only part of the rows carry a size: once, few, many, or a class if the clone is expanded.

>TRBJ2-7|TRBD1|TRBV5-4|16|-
TGTGCCAGCAGCTTGGGGGCGGGACAGGGTACCTACGAGCAGTACTTC
CASSLGAGQGTYEQYF
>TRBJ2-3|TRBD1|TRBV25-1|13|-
TGTGCCAGCTCAGGGGGCATGTCAGATACGCAGTATTTT
CASSGGMSDTQYF
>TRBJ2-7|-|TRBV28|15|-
TGTGCCAGCAGGAAGTTTTGGCCCCTCTCCTACGAGCAGTACTTC
CASRKFWPLSYEQYF
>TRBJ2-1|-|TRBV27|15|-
TGTGCCAGCAGTGGGGGACTCGACCCATACAATGAGCAGTTCTTC
CASSGGLDPYNEQFF
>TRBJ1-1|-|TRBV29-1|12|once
TGCAGCGTACGCAGGGAGGGAGCTGAAGCTTTCTTT
CSVRREGAEAFF
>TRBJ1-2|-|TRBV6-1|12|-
TGTGCCAGCAGTGAAGGAGGAGGTGGCTACACCTTC
CASSEGGGGYTF
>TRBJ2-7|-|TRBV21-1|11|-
TGTGCCAGCAGCAGTACTTACGAGCAGTACTTC
CASSSTYEQYF
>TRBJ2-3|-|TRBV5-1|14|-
TGCGCCAGCAGACGGCGGGTTACCACAGATACGCAGTATTTT
CASRRRVTTDTQYF
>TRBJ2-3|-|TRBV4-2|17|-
TGTGCCAGCAGCCAAGAATACGTCTTCCAGAGCACAGATACGCAGTATTTT
CASSQEYVFQSTDTQYF
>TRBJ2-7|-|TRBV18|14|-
TGTGCCAGCTCACCGTTTCCGGGGATGCACGAGCAGTACTTC
CASSPFPGMHEQYF
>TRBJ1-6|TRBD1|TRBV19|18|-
TGTGCCAGTAGTATAGCGGCAGGGGGGATCTCCTATAATTCACCCCTCCACTTT
CASSIAAGGISYNSPLHF
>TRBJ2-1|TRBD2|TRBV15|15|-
TGTGCCACCAGCAGAGGAGCGGGAGATCCCAATGAGCAGTTCTTC
CATSRGAGDPNEQFF
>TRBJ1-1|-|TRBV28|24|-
TGTGCCAGCAGTCCCTGGCGGCAGGGTGACTCGTCCCAGGGATTGGTCGTTGGAAACACTGAAGCTTTCTTT
CASSPWRQGDSSQGLVVGNTEAFF
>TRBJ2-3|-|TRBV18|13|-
TGTGCCAGCTCACCCTCTAGCACAGATACGCAGTATTTT
CASSPSSTDTQYF